A single sample is the source of the 5 T cell receptor beta chains below, sequenced in a study of CD8 T cells in ankylosing spondylitis. TCRdb redid the calling of the 5' RACE reads with MiXCR, one entry per CDR3 protein. The sample carries 150,000 to 200,000 distinct CDR3 sequences, about 17% recorded once. Sequencing used blood, either unsorted or a sorted T cell fraction (not recorded which). The receptors derive from a male donor with ankylosing spondylitis or in good health (not recorded which).

This clonotype was observed a few times. J is TRBJ1-5 and V is TRBV28; D is undetermined. The V gene's germline CDR1 is MDHEN and CDR2 SYDVKM. Deletions cut 4 bases from V and 8 bases from J, with 15 bases between. The CDR3 consists of 14 residues. The CDR3 loop is CASSSTPAIEPQHF. The CDR3 DNA reads as TGTGCCAGCAGTTCAACTCCCGCGATTGAGCCCCAGCATTTT.

At least ten counts were recorded for this clonotype. V is TRBV5-1 and J is TRBJ2-1; 10 positions agree with TRBD2. The CDR3 is made up of 17 amino acids. The germline V gene encodes CDR1 SGHRS and CDR2 YFSETQ. V was clipped by 1 base and J by 7 bases; unmatched bases: 11. CDR3 protein: CASSLLASGSPKNEQFF. In DNA form, the CDR3 reads TGCGCCAGCAGCTTGTTGGCTAGCGGGAGTCCTAAGAATGAGCAGTTCTTC.

The genes are TRBV11-2 and TRBJ2-6; D uncertain. From germline, CDR1 is SGHAT and CDR2 FQNNGV. The CDR3 length is 17 residues. Trimming removed 3 bases from V and 0 bases from J, with 12 bases in between. The CDR3 here is CASSLMRRSSGANVLTF. The CDR3 DNA is TGTGCCAGCAGCTTGATGAGAAGGAGCTCTGGGGCCAACGTCCTGACTTTC.

This clonotype showed up many times. CDR3 nucleotide sequence: TGCAGTGCTAGAGATAGGACTAGCATGTCCTACGAGCAGTACTTC. Its translation: CSARDRTSMSYEQYF. This chain joins TRBV20-1 and TRBJ2-7; 8 bases agree with TRBD2. Trimming took 0 bases from V and 1 from J; bases not matched to a gene: 5. Germline values: CDR1 DFQATT, CDR2 SNEGSKA (reference sequence). The length of the CDR3 is 15 residues.

In DNA, the CDR3 is TGTGCCAGCAGTCCTTACGCTCCAGGGGAAGAGACCCAGTACTTC. It encodes CASSPYAPGEETQYF. The chain uses TRBV12-3 or TRBV12-4 and TRBJ2-5; possibly TRBD1 for D (6 bases). Deletions cut 5 bases from V and 3 bases from J, with 16 bases between. The CDR3 length is 15 residues.